Each of the 7 T cell receptor beta chains below was sequenced from the same sample in a study of monozygotic twins with inflammatory bowel disease. TCRdb re-analyzed the 5' RACE reads; it lists each CDR3 protein once, without DNA. This sample's table has 350,000 to 500,000 distinct CDR3 sequences. The sequencing input was blood. The origin of the receptors is a human donor with ulcerative colitis or Crohn's disease, or a healthy co-twin of an affected twin (not recorded which).

V gene TRBV4-2 combines with J gene TRBJ2-1; TCRdb indicates TRBD2, and absent DNA this call remains unverified. This CDR3 has 15 residues. The germline V gene encodes CDR1 LGHNA and CDR2 YNFKEQ. CDR3 amino acids: CASSQEGTSANEQFF.

The rearrangement uses TRBV2 and TRBJ2-7; as DNA is missing, the TRBD2 call by TCRdb cannot be tested. CDR3 length: 13 amino acids. Germline values: CDR1 SNHLY, CDR2 FYNNEI. The CDR3 protein is CASRGLSSYEQYF.

This chain uses TRBV18 with TRBJ2-2. The germline gives CDR1 KGHSH, CDR2 LQKENI. The CDR3 consists of 14 residues. CDR3 residues: CASSPLLETGELFF.

V is TRBV18 and J is TRBJ1-6. Germline V CDR1 and CDR2: KGHSH, LQKENI. The CDR3 loop spans 15 amino acids. The CDR3 protein is CASSSTTGGNSPLHF.

The genes are TRBV10-3 and TRBJ2-3. This CDR3 comprises 15 residues. Germline CDR1 is ENHRY and CDR2 is SYGVKD. CDR3 sequence: CAISDLSRSTDTQYF.

The chain carries TRBV3-1 and TRBJ1-1; TCRdb names TRBD1, which stays unverified in the absence of DNA. CDR3 length equals 13 residues. Germline V CDR1 and CDR2: LGHDT, YNNKEL (reference sequence). The CDR3 protein is CASRPGQSTEAFF.

The chain carries TRBV29-1 and TRBJ2-7; TCRdb selects TRBD1, and the lack of DNA leaves this call unchecked. CDR3 length: 14 amino acids. Germline CDR1 is SQVTM and CDR2 is ANQGSEA. The CDR3 is CSVFSRDRGHEQYF.